This T cell receptor (beta chain) was identified in a study of shared clonotypes between healthy human individuals. Study in general: Three plates each covered CD4 naive and memory; CD8 naive two, CD8 memory one.

V shed 0 bases and J shed 0 bases, with 10 bases lying between them. Germline loops: CDR1 SGDLS, CDR2 YYNGEE. This CDR3 has 15 residues. As regards this clone: This specimen includes other DNA sequences encoding the same CDR3.

In replicate PCRs of sorted subsets, approximately 190 ng DNA, approximately 32,000 T cell genomes, was used. The method was immunoSEQ multiplex PCR; TCRdb's version includes in-frame clones alone and lacks a portion of them. The data show about 1,800,000 clones, around 96% seen once. Cells designated naive CD8 were CD45RO-negative and were positively selected for CCR7, with terminally differentiated effector memory CD45RA+ cells excluded. Caucasian adults living in Nashville, Tennessee, provided all samples. The clonotype was recovered from a man aged 18 to 29 in good health. The sample was naive CD8+ T cells sorted from blood. The chain has TRBV9 and TRBJ2-7; perhaps TRBD1 as D (5 bases). This CDR3 is CASSVGQGLSYEQYF. In DNA form, the CDR3 reads TGTGCCAGCAGCGTAGGTCAGGGCCTCTCCTACGAGCAGTACTTC.